A selection of T cell receptor beta chains follows, all from one sample in a study of T cell responses to AZD1222 COVID-19 vaccine. TCRdb's copy holds only in-frame clones and misses some; the assay was immunoSEQ multiplex PCR. The sample shows fewer than 80,000 clones, more than 70% of them seen only once. The sample in question was peripheral blood, obtained 28 days after the second dose of the MenACWY control vaccine. The source is an adult who received the MenACWY meningococcal vaccine as a control. Each CDR3 is given with its conserved first and last residue. Each record gives: V gene, D gene, J gene, clone size, CDR3 DNA, CDR3 protein. A D gene is named only where the DNA matches it firmly. Where a row states a size, it is once, few, many or the class of an expanded clone; other rows omit it.

>TRBV19|TRBD1|TRBJ1-4|once
TGTGCCAGTAGGGGAAACCCGGGACAGGCAAATGAAAAACTGTTTTTT
CASRGNPGQANEKLFF
>TRBV28|-|TRBJ2-2|-
TGTGCCAGCTTAGCGGAGGTGGTCACCGGGGAGCTGTTTTTT
CASLAEVVTGELFF
>TRBV14|-|TRBJ2-1|-
TGTGCCAGCAGGCAAGAGGGCTACAATGAGCAGTTCTTC
CASRQEGYNEQFF
>TRBV3-1/TRBV3-2|-|TRBJ2-7|-
TGTGCCAGCAGCCAAGAGCAGGTGATTAGCTACGAGCAGTACTTC
CASSQEQVISYEQYF
>TRBV4-3|-|TRBJ1-2|-
TGCGCCAGCAGCCAAGATCCAGGGATTGCTTATGGCTACACCTTC
CASSQDPGIAYGYTF
>TRBV6-4|TRBD2|TRBJ2-1|-
TGTGCCAGCAGTGAAGAATATATCGGGGGGGAGCAGTTCTTC
CASSEEYIGGEQFF
>TRBV7-2|TRBD1|TRBJ1-2|-
TGTGCCAGCAGCTTAGTCGGGACAGGGGACGGCTACACCTTC
CASSLVGTGDGYTF
>TRBV15|-|TRBJ2-1|-
TGTGCCACCAGCAGAGAACCGGGACGAAGCTCCTACAATGAGCAGTTCTTC
CATSREPGRSSYNEQFF
>TRBV6-6|TRBD1|TRBJ2-5|-
TGTGCCAGCAATTCCGGGACAGGGGGAGAGACCCAGTACTTC
CASNSGTGGETQYF
>TRBV7-2|TRBD2|TRBJ2-3|-
TGTGCCAGCAGCTCCGGACTAGCGGGGAAGTCAGATACGCAGTATTTT
CASSSGLAGKSDTQYF
>TRBV19|TRBD1|TRBJ2-1|-
TGTGCCAGTAGTATCGACAGGGGCCCCTACAATGAGCAGTTCTTC
CASSIDRGPYNEQFF
>TRBV6-5|-|TRBJ1-1|-
TGTGCCAGCACCTTTCAGGGGCGAACCACTGAAGCTTTCTTT
CASTFQGRTTEAFF
>TRBV27|TRBD2|TRBJ2-3|-
TGTGCCAGCAGTTTGGGCGGGGGGGAAAGAGATACGCAGTATTTT
CASSLGGGERDTQYF
>TRBV1|-|TRBJ1-2|-
TGCACCAGCAGCCAAGATCGATCGTCAGGGGCAAGGGGCTATGGCTACACCTTC
CTSSQDRSSGARGYGYTF
>TRBV6-4|-|TRBJ1-2|-
TGTGCCAGCAGTGACGAGGGCAGGGCCGGCTATGGCTACACCTTC
CASSDEGRAGYGYTF
>TRBV27|-|TRBJ1-5|-
TGTGCCAGCAGTCCGAGGACACCTTATAGCAATCAGCCCCAGCATTTT
CASSPRTPYSNQPQHF
>TRBV4-3|-|TRBJ1-2|once
TGCGCCAGCAGCCAAGAATCGCAGGGAGGAGGCTACACCTTC
CASSQESQGGGYTF
>TRBV23-1|-|TRBJ2-7|-
TGCGCCAGCAGCCTCATAGGGCTTGGCGAGCAGTACTTC
CASSLIGLGEQYF
>TRBV6-1|-|TRBJ1-5|-
TGTGCCAGCAGTGAAGTTGGTGGGAACCCCAGTCAGCCCCAGCATTTT
CASSEVGGNPSQPQHF
>TRBV5-1|-|TRBJ1-2|-
TGCGCCAGCAGCTTGTCAGGGAACTATGGCTACACCTTC
CASSLSGNYGYTF
>TRBV7-2|TRBD2|TRBJ2-5|once
TGTGCCAGCAGCTTAAGTCTAGCGGTACAAGAGACCCAGTACTTC
CASSLSLAVQETQYF
>TRBV7-8|-|TRBJ1-2|-
TGTGCCAGCAGCTTATCCTGGGTAGGGAGCGGTAACTATGGCTACACCTTC
CASSLSWVGSGNYGYTF
>TRBV10-1|-|TRBJ2-2|-
TGCGCCAGCCGGGCGGACGACGGGGAGCTGTTTTTT
CASRADDGELFF
>TRBV5-1|-|TRBJ2-5|-
TGCGCCAGCAGCGGCAGGGTCGGAGAGACCCAGTACTTC
CASSGRVGETQYF
>TRBV5-5|TRBD2|TRBJ2-5|-
TGTGCCAGCAGCTCTGGGACTAGCTGGGAGACCCAGTACTTC
CASSSGTSWETQYF
>TRBV27|-|TRBJ2-7|-
TGTGCCAGCAGTCCCTGGGGCTCACAAGCCGCCTACGAGCAGTACTTC
CASSPWGSQAAYEQYF